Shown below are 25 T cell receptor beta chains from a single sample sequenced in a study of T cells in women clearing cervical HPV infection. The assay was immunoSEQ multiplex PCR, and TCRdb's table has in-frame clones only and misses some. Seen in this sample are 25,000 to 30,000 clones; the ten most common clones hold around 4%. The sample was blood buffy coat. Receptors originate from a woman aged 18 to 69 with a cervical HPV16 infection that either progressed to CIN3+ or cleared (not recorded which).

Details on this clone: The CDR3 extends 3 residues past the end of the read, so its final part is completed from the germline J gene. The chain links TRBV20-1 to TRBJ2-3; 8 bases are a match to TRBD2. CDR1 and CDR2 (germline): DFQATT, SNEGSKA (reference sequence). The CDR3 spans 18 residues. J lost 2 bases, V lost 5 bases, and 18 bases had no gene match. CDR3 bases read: TGCAGTGCTGGCGGGGGGCCACCCATCATTCCTAACACAGATACG. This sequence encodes CSAGGGPPIIPNTDT. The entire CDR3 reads CSAGGGPPIIPNTDTQYF.

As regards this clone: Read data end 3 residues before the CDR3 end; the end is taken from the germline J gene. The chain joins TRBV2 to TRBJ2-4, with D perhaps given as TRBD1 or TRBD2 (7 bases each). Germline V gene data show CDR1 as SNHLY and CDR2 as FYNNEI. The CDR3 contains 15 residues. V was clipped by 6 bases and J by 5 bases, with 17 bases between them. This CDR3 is CASSLGGGAENIQYF. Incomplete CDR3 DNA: TGTGCCAGCAGCCTGGGAGGGGGCGCTGAAAACATT.

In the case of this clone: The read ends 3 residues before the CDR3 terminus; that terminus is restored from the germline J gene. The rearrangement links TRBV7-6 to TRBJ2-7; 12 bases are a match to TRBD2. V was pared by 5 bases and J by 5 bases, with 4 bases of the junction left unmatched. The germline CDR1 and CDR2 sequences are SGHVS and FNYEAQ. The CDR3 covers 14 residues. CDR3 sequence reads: CASSHRLAGDEQYF. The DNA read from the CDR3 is TGTGCCAGCAGCCACCGACTAGCGGGGGACGAG.

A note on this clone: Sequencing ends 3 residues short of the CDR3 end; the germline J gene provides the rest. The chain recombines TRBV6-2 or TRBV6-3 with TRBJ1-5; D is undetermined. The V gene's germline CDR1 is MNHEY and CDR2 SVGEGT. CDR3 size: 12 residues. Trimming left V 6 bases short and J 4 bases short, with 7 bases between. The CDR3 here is CASRTLNQPQHF. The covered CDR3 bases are TGTGCCAGCAGGACTTTAAATCAGCCC.

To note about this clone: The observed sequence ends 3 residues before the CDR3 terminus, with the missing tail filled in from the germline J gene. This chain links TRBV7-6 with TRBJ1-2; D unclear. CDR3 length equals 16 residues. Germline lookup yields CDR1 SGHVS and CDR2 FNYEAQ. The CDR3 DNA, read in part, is TGTGCCAGCAGCTGGCCGCCGAGTGGTTCAGACAATGAC. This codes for CASSWPPSGSDND. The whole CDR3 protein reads CASSWPPSGSDNDYTF.

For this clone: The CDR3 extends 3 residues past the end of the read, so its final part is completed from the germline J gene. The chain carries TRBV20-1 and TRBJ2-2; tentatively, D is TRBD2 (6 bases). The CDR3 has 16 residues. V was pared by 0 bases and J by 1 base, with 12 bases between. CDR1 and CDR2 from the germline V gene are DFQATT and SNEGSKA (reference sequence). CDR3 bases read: TGCAGTGCTAGAGAACTTGGCGGGAAGAACACCGGGGAG. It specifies CSARELGGKNTGE. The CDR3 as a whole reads CSARELGGKNTGELFF.

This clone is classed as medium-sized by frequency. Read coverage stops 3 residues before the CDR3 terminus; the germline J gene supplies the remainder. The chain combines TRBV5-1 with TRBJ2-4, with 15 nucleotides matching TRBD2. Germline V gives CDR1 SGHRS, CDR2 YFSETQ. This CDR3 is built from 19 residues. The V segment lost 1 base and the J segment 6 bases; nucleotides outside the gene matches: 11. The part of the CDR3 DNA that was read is TGCGCCAGCAGCTTGAACCCCGGACTAGCGGGGGGGCCGGGAAACATT. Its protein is CASSLNPGLAGGPGNI. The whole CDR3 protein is CASSLNPGLAGGPGNIQYF.

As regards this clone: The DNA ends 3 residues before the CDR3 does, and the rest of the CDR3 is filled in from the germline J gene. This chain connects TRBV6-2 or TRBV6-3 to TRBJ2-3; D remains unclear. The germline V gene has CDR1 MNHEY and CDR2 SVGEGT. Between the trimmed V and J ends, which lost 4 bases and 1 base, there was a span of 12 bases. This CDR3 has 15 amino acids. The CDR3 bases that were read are TGTGCCAGCAGTTCCAGCGCCCTGGGCACAGATACG. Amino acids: CASSSSALGTDT. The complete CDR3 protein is CASSSSALGTDTQYF.

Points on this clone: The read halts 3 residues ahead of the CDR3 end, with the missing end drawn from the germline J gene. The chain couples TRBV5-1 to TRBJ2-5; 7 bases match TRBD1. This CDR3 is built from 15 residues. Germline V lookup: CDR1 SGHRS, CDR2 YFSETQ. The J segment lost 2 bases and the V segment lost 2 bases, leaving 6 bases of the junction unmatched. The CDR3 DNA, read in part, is TGCGCCAGCAGCTTATCAGGGGGATTACAAGAGACC. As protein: CASSLSGGLQET. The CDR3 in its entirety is CASSLSGGLQETQYF. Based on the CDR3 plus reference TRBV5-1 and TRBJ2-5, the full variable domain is KAGVTQTPRYLIKTRGQQVTLSCSPISGHRSVSWYQQTPGQGLQFLFEYFSETQRNKGNFPGRFSGRQFSNSRSEMNVSTLELGDSALYLCASSLSGGLQETQYFGPGTRLLVL.

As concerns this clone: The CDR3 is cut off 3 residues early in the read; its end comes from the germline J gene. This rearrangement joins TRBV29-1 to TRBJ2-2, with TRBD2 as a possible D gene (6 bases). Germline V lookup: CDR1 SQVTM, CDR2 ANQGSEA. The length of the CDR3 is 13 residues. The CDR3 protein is CSVETSGGSPLFF. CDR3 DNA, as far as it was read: TGCAGCGTTGAAACGTCCGGGGGATCACCG.

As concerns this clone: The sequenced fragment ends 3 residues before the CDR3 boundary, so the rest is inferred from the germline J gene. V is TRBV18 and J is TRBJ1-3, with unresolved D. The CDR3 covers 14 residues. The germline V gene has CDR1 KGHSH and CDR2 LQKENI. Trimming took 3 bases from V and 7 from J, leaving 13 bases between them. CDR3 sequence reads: CASSPDSHRNTIYF. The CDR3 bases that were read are TGTGCCAGCTCACCCGATTCCCATCGGAACACC.

The CDR3 DNA, read in part, is TGTGCCAGCAGCCATCCGGGGGGGGCGGACAATGAG. Protein: CASSHPGGADNE. In full, the CDR3 is CASSHPGGADNEQFF. The V call is TRBV7-6, the J call TRBJ2-1, with 8 nucleotides matching TRBD2. Coverage ceases 3 residues before the CDR3 finishes, and the germline J gene fills in the end. Germline lookup yields CDR1 SGHVS and CDR2 FNYEAQ. The J segment lost 5 bases and the V segment lost 5 bases, leaving 8 bases of the junction unmatched. The CDR3 sequence is 15 residues long.

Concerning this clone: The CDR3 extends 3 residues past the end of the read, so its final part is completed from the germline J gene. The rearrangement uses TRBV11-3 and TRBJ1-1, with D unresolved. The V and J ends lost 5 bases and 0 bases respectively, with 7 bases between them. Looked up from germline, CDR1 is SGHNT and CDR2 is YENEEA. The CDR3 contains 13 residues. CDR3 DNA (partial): TGTGCCAGCAGCCTCACAGTGAACACTGAA. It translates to CASSLTVNTE. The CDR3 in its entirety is CASSLTVNTEAFF. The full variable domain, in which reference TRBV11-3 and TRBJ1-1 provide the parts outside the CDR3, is EAGVVQSPRYKIIEKKQPVAFWCNPISGHNTLYWYLQNLGQGPELLIRYENEEAVDDSQLPKDRFSAERLKGVDSTLKIQPAELGDSAVYLCASSLTVNTEAFFGQGTRLTVV.

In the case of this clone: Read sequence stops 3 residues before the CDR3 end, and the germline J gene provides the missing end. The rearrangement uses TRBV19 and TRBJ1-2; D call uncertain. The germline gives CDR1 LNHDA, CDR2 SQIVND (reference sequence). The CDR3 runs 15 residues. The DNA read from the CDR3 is TGTGCCAGTAGTATAGATCCAGGATTGCAAGAGACC. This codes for CASSIDPGLQET. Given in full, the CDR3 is CASSIDPGLQETYTF.

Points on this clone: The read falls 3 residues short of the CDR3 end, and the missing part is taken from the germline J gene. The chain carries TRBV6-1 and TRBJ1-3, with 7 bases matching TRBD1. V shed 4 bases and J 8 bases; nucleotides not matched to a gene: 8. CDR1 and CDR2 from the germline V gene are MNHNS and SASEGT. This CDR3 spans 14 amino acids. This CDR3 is CASSASGGGDTIYF. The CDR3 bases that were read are TGTGCCAGCAGTGCTTCAGGGGGTGGGGACACC.

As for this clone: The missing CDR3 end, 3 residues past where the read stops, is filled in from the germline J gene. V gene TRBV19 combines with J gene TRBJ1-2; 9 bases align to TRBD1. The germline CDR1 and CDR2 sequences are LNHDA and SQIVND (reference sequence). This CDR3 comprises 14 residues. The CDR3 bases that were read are TGTGCCAGTAGTATCGGGGACAGGGACTACGAC. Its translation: CASSIGDRDYD. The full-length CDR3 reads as CASSIGDRDYDYTF.

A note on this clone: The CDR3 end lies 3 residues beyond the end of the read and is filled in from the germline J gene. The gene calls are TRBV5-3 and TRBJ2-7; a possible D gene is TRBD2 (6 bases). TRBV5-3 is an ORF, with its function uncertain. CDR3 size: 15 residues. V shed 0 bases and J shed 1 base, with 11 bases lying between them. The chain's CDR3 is CARSLGGEASYEQYF. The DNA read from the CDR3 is TGTGCCAGAAGCTTGGGGGGGGAAGCATCCTACGAG.

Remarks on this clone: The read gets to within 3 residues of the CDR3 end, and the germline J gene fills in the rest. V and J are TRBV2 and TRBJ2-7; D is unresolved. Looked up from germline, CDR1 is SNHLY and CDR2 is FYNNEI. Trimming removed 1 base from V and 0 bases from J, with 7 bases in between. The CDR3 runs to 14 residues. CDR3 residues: CASSEEASSYEQYF. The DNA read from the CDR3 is TGTGCCAGCAGTGAAGAAGCGAGCTCCTACGAG.

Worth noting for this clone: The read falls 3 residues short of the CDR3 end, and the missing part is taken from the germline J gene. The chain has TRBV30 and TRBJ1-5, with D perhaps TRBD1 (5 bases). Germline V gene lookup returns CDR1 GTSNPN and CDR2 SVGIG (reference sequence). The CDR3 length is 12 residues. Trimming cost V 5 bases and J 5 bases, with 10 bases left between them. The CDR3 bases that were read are TGTGCCTGGGGGACGGGGGATCAGCCC. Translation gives CAWGTGDQP. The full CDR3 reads CAWGTGDQPQHF.

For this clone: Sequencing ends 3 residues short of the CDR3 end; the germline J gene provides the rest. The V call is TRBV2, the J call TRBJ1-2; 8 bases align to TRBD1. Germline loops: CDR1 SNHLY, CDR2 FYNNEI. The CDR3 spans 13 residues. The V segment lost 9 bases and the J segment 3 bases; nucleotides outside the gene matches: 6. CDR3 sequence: CARAGGYDYGYTF. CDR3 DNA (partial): TGTGCCAGGGCAGGGGGCTACGACTATGGC.

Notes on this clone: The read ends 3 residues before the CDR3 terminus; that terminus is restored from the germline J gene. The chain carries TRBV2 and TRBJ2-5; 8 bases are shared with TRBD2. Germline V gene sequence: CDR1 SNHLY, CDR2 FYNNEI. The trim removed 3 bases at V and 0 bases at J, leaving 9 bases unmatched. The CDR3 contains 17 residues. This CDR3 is CASSDPSGGSYQETQYF. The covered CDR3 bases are TGTGCCAGCAGTGACCCGAGCGGGGGCTCGTACCAAGAGACC.

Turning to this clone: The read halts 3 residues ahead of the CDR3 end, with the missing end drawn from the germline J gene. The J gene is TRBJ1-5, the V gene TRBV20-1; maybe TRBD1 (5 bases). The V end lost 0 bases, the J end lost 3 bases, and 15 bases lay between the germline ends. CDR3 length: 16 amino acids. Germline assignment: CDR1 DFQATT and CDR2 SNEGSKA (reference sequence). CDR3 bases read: TGCAGTGCTAGAGATTTCAGGGAACCTGACAATCAGCCC. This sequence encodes CSARDFREPDNQP. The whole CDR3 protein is CSARDFREPDNQPQHF.

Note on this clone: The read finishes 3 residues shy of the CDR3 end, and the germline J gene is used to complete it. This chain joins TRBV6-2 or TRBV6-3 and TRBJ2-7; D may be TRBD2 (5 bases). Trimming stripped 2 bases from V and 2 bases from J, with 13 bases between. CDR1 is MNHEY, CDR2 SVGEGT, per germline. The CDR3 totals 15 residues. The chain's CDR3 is CASSYRAARAYEQYF. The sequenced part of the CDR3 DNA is TGTGCCAGCAGTTACCGTGCGGCGCGGGCCTACGAG.

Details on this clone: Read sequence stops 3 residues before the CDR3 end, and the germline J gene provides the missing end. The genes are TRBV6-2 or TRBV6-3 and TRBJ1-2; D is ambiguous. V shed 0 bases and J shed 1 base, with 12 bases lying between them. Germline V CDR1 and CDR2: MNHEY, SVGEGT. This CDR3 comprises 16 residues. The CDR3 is CASSYSEDFINYGYTF. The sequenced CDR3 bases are TGTGCCAGCAGTTACTCGGAGGACTTCATTAACTATGGC.

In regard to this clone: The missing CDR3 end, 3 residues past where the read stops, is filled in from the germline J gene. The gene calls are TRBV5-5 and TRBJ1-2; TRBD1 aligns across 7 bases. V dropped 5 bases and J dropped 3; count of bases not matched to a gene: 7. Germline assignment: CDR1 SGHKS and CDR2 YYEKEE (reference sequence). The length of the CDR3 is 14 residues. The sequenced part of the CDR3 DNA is TGTGCCAGCAGTGGCGCAGGGGGAGACTATGGC. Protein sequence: CASSGAGGDYG. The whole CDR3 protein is CASSGAGGDYGYTF.